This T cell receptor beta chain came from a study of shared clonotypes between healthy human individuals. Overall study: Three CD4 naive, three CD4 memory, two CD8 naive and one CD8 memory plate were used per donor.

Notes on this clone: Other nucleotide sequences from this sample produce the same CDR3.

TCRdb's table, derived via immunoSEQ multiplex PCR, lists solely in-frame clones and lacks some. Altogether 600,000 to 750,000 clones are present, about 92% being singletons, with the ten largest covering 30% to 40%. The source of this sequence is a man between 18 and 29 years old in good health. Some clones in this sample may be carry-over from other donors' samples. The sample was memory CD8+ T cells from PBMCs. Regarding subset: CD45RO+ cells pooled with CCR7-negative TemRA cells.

The CDR3 DNA reads as TGTGCCAGCAGCGTAGGCAGCGGGAGCTCCTACGAGCAGTACTTC. It specifies CASSVGSGSSYEQYF. V is TRBV9 and J is TRBJ2-7; 8 bases are shared with TRBD2. There are 15 residues in the CDR3. Trimming cost V 0 bases and J 0 bases; bases outside gene matches: 2. Germline loops: CDR1 SGDLS, CDR2 YYNGEE.